Below, 28 T cell receptor beta chains from the same sample are listed, as sequenced in a study of T cells in Graves' hyperthyroidism and ophthalmopathy. The CDR3 regions of TCR beta were amplified from RNA transcripts. An initial round of RT-PCR targeting the TCR CDR3 relied on the HTBI primer set. TCRdb processed the multiplex PCR reads anew with MiXCR; each CDR3 protein has one entry. Among fewer than 350,000 distinct CDR3 sequences listed, 15% to 20% were seen once. The material sequenced was blood. The receptors shown here come from a woman between 40 and 50 years old with Graves' ophthalmopathy.

This clonotype was counted ten times or more. The J gene is TRBJ2-5, the V gene TRBV10-3, with unresolved D. This CDR3 is built from 14 residues. CDR1 is ENHRY and CDR2 is SYGVKD in the germline V gene. Trimming shortened V by 2 bases and J by 2 bases, and 9 bases separated the two germline ends. The CDR3 nucleotides read TGTGCCATCAGTGAGCCGGGCCGACAAGAGACCCAGTACTTC. Protein sequence: CAISEPGRQETQYF.

Many counts were recorded for this clonotype. The V gene is TRBV3-1, the J gene TRBJ1-1; maybe TRBD1 (6 bases). The V end was cut by 0 bases, the J end by 1 base, with 15 bases between. This CDR3 comprises 17 residues. Germline V gene data show CDR1 as LGHDT and CDR2 as YNNKEL (reference sequence). The chain's CDR3 is CASSQDLNGGPNTEAFF. The DNA for the CDR3 is TGTGCCAGCAGCCAAGATCTTAACGGGGGGCCGAACACTGAAGCTTTCTTT.

This clonotype was counted many times. The rearrangement joins TRBV30 to TRBJ1-5; D ambiguous. The germline V and J ends were trimmed by 0 bases and 5 bases, with 11 bases remaining between them. CDR3 length: 14 residues. Germline-derived CDR1 and CDR2 are GTSNPN and SVGIG (reference sequence). Here the CDR3 reads CAWSVMGLDQPQHF. In DNA form, the CDR3 reads TGTGCCTGGAGTGTAATGGGCTTGGATCAGCCCCAGCATTTT.

This clonotype was seen many times. The chain joins TRBV6-5 to TRBJ1-1; the D gene is possibly TRBD1 (5 bases). CDR3 length: 14 amino acids. From germline, CDR1 is MNHEY and CDR2 SVGAGI. Trimming shortened V by 6 bases and J by 3 bases, and 14 bases separated the two germline ends. CDR3 amino acids: CASRPGISHTEAFF. The CDR3 DNA sequence: TGTGCCAGCAGGCCAGGGATAAGCCACACTGAAGCTTTCTTT.

This clonotype has ten or more counts. The chain employs TRBV6-5 and TRBJ2-7; D is ambiguous. With 6 bases removed from V and 4 bases from J, the gap between germline ends came to 13 bases. The CDR3 has 13 residues. Per germline, CDR1 MNHEY and CDR2 SVGAGI. The CDR3 coding sequence is TGTGCCAGCAGATGGGTAACTGGATACGAGCAGTACTTC. This encodes CASRWVTGYEQYF.

This clonotype was seen many times. The chain employs TRBV9 and TRBJ1-1; D call uncertain. The CDR3 covers 14 residues. Deletions cut 0 bases from V and 7 bases from J, with 13 bases between. Germline V CDR1 and CDR2: SGDLS, YYNGEE. The CDR3 DNA sequence: TGTGCCAGCAGCGTAGATTCTCGCCCCCGTGAAGCTTTCTTT. Protein: CASSVDSRPREAFF.

This clonotype was recorded many times. The chain carries TRBV6-5 and TRBJ1-5; tentatively, D is TRBD1 (5 bases). The CDR3 loop spans 14 amino acids. The germline V gene has CDR1 MNHEY and CDR2 SVGAGI. Trimming pared 4 bases from V and 6 bases from J, leaving 13 bases between. CDR3 in amino acids: CASSLGGNGQPQHF. CDR3 sequence (DNA): TGTGCCAGCAGTTTGGGGGGGAATGGTCAGCCCCAGCATTTT.

In this sample, this clonotype turned up many times. The chain has TRBV30 and TRBJ2-2; D is unresolved. V shed 3 bases and J shed 14 bases, with 19 bases lying between them. CDR1 GTSNPN and CDR2 SVGIG come from the germline V gene (reference sequence). The CDR3 has 13 residues. The CDR3 loop is CAWRSRTDRALFF. CDR3 nucleotide sequence: TGTGCCTGGAGATCCCGAACGGACCGAGCTCTGTTTTTT.

This clonotype was seen ten or more times. The chain has TRBV28 and TRBJ2-7; D is unclear. Germline V gene lookup returns CDR1 MDHEN and CDR2 SYDVKM. The CDR3 loop spans 13 amino acids. Trimming left V 3 bases short and J 5 bases short, with 11 bases between. DNA of the CDR3: TGTGCCAGCAGTTTCCAGAATACGAACGAGCAGTACTTC. Amino acid sequence: CASSFQNTNEQYF.

This clonotype came up many times. The chain has TRBV9 and TRBJ2-5; 14 nucleotides match TRBD2. Germline values: CDR1 SGDLS, CDR2 YYNGEE. The CDR3 consists of 16 residues. With 3 bases clipped from V and 1 base from J, the junction kept 2 bases outside the gene matches. The CDR3 DNA sequence: TGTGCCAGCAGCGCCGGACTAGCGGGAGGCCAAGAGACCCAGTACTTC. Encoded protein: CASSAGLAGGQETQYF.

The J gene is TRBJ2-7, the V gene TRBV28; 8 bases map to TRBD1. Losses at the gene ends were 6 bases for V and 0 bases for J; bases not matched to a gene: 7. Germline CDR1 and CDR2: MDHEN and SYDVKM. The CDR3 totals 15 residues. In DNA form, the CDR3 reads TGTGCCAGCAGAAGCGGACAGGGCTTCTCCTACGAGCAGTACTTC. Translation: CASRSGQGFSYEQYF. Combining the CDR3 with reference TRBV28 and TRBJ2-7 gives the whole variable domain DVKVTQSSRYLVKRTGEKVFLECVQDMDHENMFWYRQDPGLGLRLIYFSYDVKMKEKGDIPEGYSVSREKKERFSLILESASTNQTSMYLCASRSGQGFSYEQYFGPGTRLTVT.

This clonotype was seen a handful of times. The gene calls are TRBV9 and TRBJ2-7; 8 nucleotides match TRBD1. CDR1 is SGDLS, CDR2 YYNGEE, per germline. The CDR3 is made up of 13 amino acids. V was clipped by 4 bases and J by 6 bases; unmatched bases: 6. CDR3 amino acids: CASSHSGTGEQYF. The CDR3 coding sequence is TGTGCCAGCAGCCATTCCGGGACAGGCGAGCAGTACTTC. The whole variable domain, filled in from reference TRBV9 and TRBJ2-7, reads DSGVTQTPKHLITATGQRVTLRCSPRSGDLSVYWYQQSLDQGLQFLIQYYNGEERAKGNILERFSAQQFPDLHSELNLSSLELGDSALYFCASSHSGTGEQYFGPGTRLTVT.

This clonotype was counted at least ten times. J is TRBJ1-3 and V is TRBV7-2; D perhaps matches TRBD1 (5 bases). Germline CDR1 and CDR2: SGHTA and FQGNSA. CDR3 size: 15 residues. The V and J ends lost 6 bases and 0 bases respectively, with 12 bases between them. The CDR3 region has the DNA TGTGCCAGCAGTAAAGACAGTTCCTCTGGAAACACCATATATTTT. Its protein is CASSKDSSSGNTIYF.

This clonotype was recorded at least ten times. The CDR3 nucleotides are TGTGCCAGCAGTATAACTGGCCTTGATTACGAGCAGTACTTC. Residues: CASSITGLDYEQYF. The gene calls are TRBV6-1 and TRBJ2-7; unclear D gene. V dropped 5 bases and J dropped 4 bases, with 15 bases sitting between them. Looked up from germline, CDR1 is MNHNS and CDR2 is SASEGT. The CDR3 loop spans 14 amino acids.

The genes are TRBV28 and TRBJ2-7; 7 bases match TRBD1. The CDR3 covers 15 residues. Germline V gives CDR1 MDHEN, CDR2 SYDVKM. V dropped 4 bases and J dropped 2; count of bases not matched to a gene: 8. The CDR3 nucleotides are TGTGCCAGCAGTTCGACGACAGGGTCCCCCTACGAGCAGTACTTC. It codes for CASSSTTGSPYEQYF.

This clonotype was detected many times. The V gene is TRBV7-3, the J gene TRBJ2-2; D perhaps matches TRBD2 (7 bases). Germline V gene data show CDR1 as SGHTA and CDR2 as FQGTGA. V dropped 5 bases and J dropped 7 bases, with 14 bases sitting between them. The CDR3 loop spans 14 amino acids. Written as DNA, the CDR3 is TGTGCCAGCAGCCCCGCGGGGGCTATCGGGGAGCTGTTTTTT. Translating gives CASSPAGAIGELFF. The whole variable domain, filled in from reference TRBV7-3 and TRBJ2-2, reads GAGVSQTPSNKVTEKGKYVELRCDPISGHTALYWYRQSLGQGPEFLIYFQGTGAADDSGLPNDRFFAVRPEGSVSTLKIQRTERGDSAVYLCASSPAGAIGELFFGEGSRLTVL.

This clonotype has a count of ten or more. V usage is TRBV5-1 and J usage is TRBJ2-2, with 9 bases that match TRBD1. Looked up from germline, CDR1 is SGHRS and CDR2 is YFSETQ. After removal of 2 bases from V and 7 bases from J, the junction contained 6 bases not matched to a gene. This CDR3 is 15 amino acids long. The CDR3 DNA reads as TGCGCCAGCAGCTTACTACAGGGGGCGAGCGGGGAGCTGTTTTTT. Translation gives CASSLLQGASGELFF.

This clonotype has a count of ten or more. The rearrangement joins TRBV12-3 or TRBV12-4 to TRBJ2-7; 10 nucleotides match TRBD2. This CDR3 comprises 16 residues. Trimming cost V 5 bases and J 3 bases; bases outside gene matches: 10. Here the CDR3 reads CASSPSGPSGSYEQYF. CDR3 nucleotide sequence: TGTGCCAGCAGTCCGAGCGGTCCTAGCGGGAGCTACGAGCAGTACTTC.

The V gene is TRBV24-1, the J gene TRBJ2-5, with 11 bases that match TRBD2. This CDR3 has 15 residues. Germline V gene sequence: CDR1 KGHDR, CDR2 SFDVKD. With 3 bases clipped from V and 3 bases from J, the junction kept 2 bases outside the gene matches. This CDR3 reads CATSDVAGGKETQYF. The CDR3 DNA sequence: TGTGCCACCAGTGATGTAGCGGGAGGGAAAGAGACCCAGTACTTC.

The chain carries TRBV5-1 and TRBJ2-2; D not certain. The CDR3 has 15 amino acids. The V and J ends lost 4 bases and 7 bases respectively, with 17 bases between them. Germline values: CDR1 SGHRS, CDR2 YFSETQ. The CDR3 region is CASSHLRASNGELFF. The CDR3 DNA follows: TGCGCCAGCAGCCACCTTCGGGCCAGTAACGGGGAGCTGTTTTTT.

There are many counts of this clonotype. The rearrangement links TRBV20-1 to TRBJ2-5; D might be TRBD1 or TRBD2, each matching 5 bases. There are 12 residues in the CDR3. The V end was cut by 5 bases, the J end by 5 bases, with 12 bases between. The V gene's germline CDR1 is DFQATT and CDR2 SNEGSKA (reference sequence). The CDR3 protein is CSAGAWGETQYF. The CDR3 coding sequence is TGCAGTGCTGGGGCCTGGGGGGAGACCCAGTACTTC.

At least ten counts were recorded for this clonotype. This chain links TRBV12-3 or TRBV12-4 with TRBJ1-1, with unresolved D. This CDR3 has 14 amino acids. V lost 3 bases and J 1 base, leaving 9 bases between the germline ends. The CDR3 coding sequence is TGTGCCAGCAGTTTGACCCTGCAGAACACTGAAGCTTTCTTT. Amino acid sequence: CASSLTLQNTEAFF.

V gene TRBV12-3 or TRBV12-4 combines with J gene TRBJ2-7; D is possibly TRBD1 (5 bases). V was clipped by 6 bases and J by 4 bases, with 13 bases between them. This CDR3 region has 13 residues. The CDR3: CASSQASGYEQYF. The CDR3 DNA reads as TGTGCCAGCAGCCAAGCGTCAGGGTACGAGCAGTACTTC.

There are many counts of this clonotype. This chain joins TRBV20-1 and TRBJ2-7; D is unresolved. CDR3 length: 15 amino acids. Germline V gene sequence: CDR1 DFQATT, CDR2 SNEGSKA (reference sequence). The ends were cut back, 0 bases at V and 2 bases at J, with 14 bases in the middle. The CDR3 protein is CSARDLSDVTYEQYF. The CDR3 DNA reads as TGCAGTGCTAGAGATCTCTCGGACGTGACCTACGAGCAGTACTTC.

This clonotype has ten or more counts. V and J are TRBV4-3 and TRBJ2-7; D is uncertain. The CDR3 covers 15 residues. V was clipped by 0 bases and J by 0 bases, with 9 bases between them. The V gene's germline CDR1 is LGHNA and CDR2 YSLEER. The CDR3 loop is CASSQDPLSSYEQYF. The CDR3 DNA reads TGCGCCAGCAGCCAAGATCCACTGTCCTCCTACGAGCAGTACTTC.

This clonotype was observed a single time. This chain connects TRBV27 to TRBJ1-1; D is possibly TRBD1 (5 bases). The CDR3 consists of 13 residues. The germline V and J ends were trimmed by 7 bases and 4 bases, with 13 bases remaining between them. The V gene's germline CDR1 is MNHEY and CDR2 SMNVEV (reference sequence). DNA of the CDR3: TGTGCCAGCACCTTGGGGAGGGGCACTGAAGCTTTCTTT. Protein: CASTLGRGTEAFF.

This clonotype was found many times. The genes are TRBV15 and TRBJ1-3; TRBD1 is a possible D gene (5 bases). The V end was cut by 2 bases, the J end by 8 bases, with 13 bases between. CDR1 is LNHNV and CDR2 is YYDKDF in the germline V gene (reference sequence). The CDR3 contains 14 residues. The CDR3 sequence is CATSRNRLGDTIYF. The CDR3 DNA reads as TGTGCCACCAGCAGAAACAGGCTAGGGGACACCATATATTTT.

This clonotype was seen more than once but under ten times. The rearrangement uses TRBV6-1 and TRBJ1-2, with TRBD1 matching 10 bases. The trim removed 6 bases at V and 5 bases at J, leaving 9 bases unmatched. Germline V gene data show CDR1 as MNHNS and CDR2 as SASEGT. The CDR3 contains 15 residues. The CDR3 DNA follows: TGTGCCAGCAGCTCTAAACCGGGACAGGGGTATGGCTACACCTTC. Encoded protein: CASSSKPGQGYGYTF.